The 9 T cell receptor beta chains below come from one sample, sequenced in a study of shared clonotypes between healthy human individuals. Using immunoSEQ multiplex PCR, the repertoire was profiled, and TCRdb retains in-frame clones only, with some absent. This sample has roughly 1,000,000 clones, with 75% to 80% found just once. Sequencing used memory CD4+ T cells from PBMCs. The subset was: CD45RA-negative fraction. Receptors originate from a man aged 18 to 35 in good health. Some clones in this sample may be carry-over from other donors' samples.

Concerning this clone itself: Within the sample, other DNA sequences also encode this same CDR3. This chain joins TRBV5-1 and TRBJ2-5; 12 bases line up with TRBD2. Trimming cost V 0 bases and J 5 bases; bases outside gene matches: 2. This CDR3 region has 15 residues. The V gene's germline CDR1 is SGHRS and CDR2 YFSETQ. Written as DNA, the CDR3 is TGCGCCAGCAGCTTGGGACTAGCGGGAGATGAGACCCAGTACTTC. Residues: CASSLGLAGDETQYF.

This chain links TRBV9 with TRBJ2-5, with D possibly being TRBD1 (6 bases). This CDR3 spans 15 amino acids. Trimming shortened V by 0 bases and J by 5 bases, and 14 bases separated the two germline ends. CDR1 and CDR2 (germline): SGDLS, YYNGEE. The CDR3 DNA reads as TGTGCCAGCAGCGTAGTCGGCCAGGGGATGGAGACCCAGTACTTC. This codes for CASSVVGQGMETQYF.

This chain uses TRBV2 with TRBJ1-5; D perhaps matches TRBD1 (6 bases). Trimming took 4 bases from V and 11 from J, leaving 12 bases between them. This CDR3 region has 12 residues. Germline values: CDR1 SNHLY, CDR2 FYNNEI. The CDR3 DNA follows: TGTGCCAGCAGTGTTATAGGGGGGTCCCAGCATTTT. Translation gives CASSVIGGSQHF. The variable domain in full, completed from reference TRBV2 and TRBJ1-5, reads EPEVTQTPSHQVTQMGQEVILRCVPISNHLYFYWYRQILGQKVEFLVSFYNNEISEKSEIFDDQFSVERPDGSNFTLKIRSTKLEDSAMYFCASSVIGGSQHFGDGTRLSIL.

This clone showed up just a few times. Within the sample, other DNA sequences also encode this same CDR3. The chain joins TRBV28 to TRBJ2-7; D is uncertain. CDR1 and CDR2 from the germline V gene are MDHEN and SYDVKM. Between the trimmed V and J ends, which lost 6 bases and 4 bases, there was a span of 10 bases. The CDR3 contains 12 residues. The CDR3 is CASSSTEYEQYF. CDR3 bases: TGTGCCAGCAGCTCGACGGAGTACGAGCAGTACTTC. Full variable domain (rest looked up from reference TRBV28 and TRBJ2-7): DVKVTQSSRYLVKRTGEKVFLECVQDMDHENMFWYRQDPGLGLRLIYFSYDVKMKEKGDIPEGYSVSREKKERFSLILESASTNQTSMYLCASSSTEYEQYFGPGTRLTVT.

This clone has only one observation. The rearrangement links TRBV2 to TRBJ2-6; no firm D call. V lost 6 bases to trimming and J lost 2 bases, with 5 bases between them. The germline V gene encodes CDR1 SNHLY and CDR2 FYNNEI. This CDR3 has 13 residues. As DNA, the CDR3 is TGTGCCAGCAGAAAAGCTGGGGCCAACGTCCTGACTTTC. Amino acid sequence: CASRKAGANVLTF.

The V call is TRBV14, the J call TRBJ2-3; D gene ambiguous. Germline assignment: CDR1 SGHDN and CDR2 FVKESK. The CDR3 runs 13 residues. Trimming removed 4 bases from V and 8 bases from J, with 13 bases in between. The CDR3 region has the DNA TGTGCCAGCAGCCGAGACTGGGTTGGTACGCAGTATTTT. Amino acid sequence: CASSRDWVGTQYF.

J is TRBJ1-2 and V is TRBV6-5; D unresolved. Germline assignment: CDR1 MNHEY and CDR2 SVGAGI. This CDR3 has 13 amino acids. The V end lost 2 bases, the J end lost 7 bases, and 11 bases lay between the germline ends. The CDR3: CASSYGKKGGYTF. The CDR3 DNA reads as TGTGCCAGCAGTTACGGCAAGAAGGGTGGCTACACCTTC.

V gene TRBV5-1 combines with J gene TRBJ2-3; 8 bases fit TRBD2. V gave up 1 base and J gave up 2 bases; unmatched junction bases: 6. The CDR3 runs to 16 residues. Germline values: CDR1 SGHRS, CDR2 YFSETQ. This chain's CDR3 is CASSLYGRATTDTQYF. The CDR3 coding sequence is TGCGCCAGCAGCTTGTACGGGAGGGCGACCACAGATACGCAGTATTTT.

The rearrangement uses TRBV5-1 and TRBJ1-5; D remains unclear. Per germline, CDR1 SGHRS and CDR2 YFSETQ. The CDR3 length is 13 residues. Deletions cut 0 bases from V and 6 bases from J, with 7 bases between. In nucleotides, the CDR3 is TGCGCCAGCAGCTTGGCCAAGGGTCAGCCCCAGCATTTT. This sequence encodes CASSLAKGQPQHF. Looking up the rest from reference TRBV5-1 and TRBJ1-5 gives the full variable domain: KAGVTQTPRYLIKTRGQQVTLSCSPISGHRSVSWYQQTPGQGLQFLFEYFSETQRNKGNFPGRFSGRQFSNSRSEMNVSTLELGDSALYLCASSLAKGQPQHFGDGTRLSIL.